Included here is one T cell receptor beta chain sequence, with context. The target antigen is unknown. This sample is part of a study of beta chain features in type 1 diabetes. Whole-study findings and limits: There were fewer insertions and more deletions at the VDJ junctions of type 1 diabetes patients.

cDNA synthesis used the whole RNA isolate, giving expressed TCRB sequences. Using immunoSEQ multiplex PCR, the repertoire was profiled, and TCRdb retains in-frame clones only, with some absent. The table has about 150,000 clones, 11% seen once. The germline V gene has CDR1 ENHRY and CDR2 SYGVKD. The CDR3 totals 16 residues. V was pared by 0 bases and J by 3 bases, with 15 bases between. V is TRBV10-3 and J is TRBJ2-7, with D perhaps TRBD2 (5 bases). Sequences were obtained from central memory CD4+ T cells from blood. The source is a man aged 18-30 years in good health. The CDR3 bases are TGTGCCATCAGTGAGTCAAGGCTGAGCGGAAACTACGAGCAGTACTTC. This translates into CAISESRLSGNYEQYF.